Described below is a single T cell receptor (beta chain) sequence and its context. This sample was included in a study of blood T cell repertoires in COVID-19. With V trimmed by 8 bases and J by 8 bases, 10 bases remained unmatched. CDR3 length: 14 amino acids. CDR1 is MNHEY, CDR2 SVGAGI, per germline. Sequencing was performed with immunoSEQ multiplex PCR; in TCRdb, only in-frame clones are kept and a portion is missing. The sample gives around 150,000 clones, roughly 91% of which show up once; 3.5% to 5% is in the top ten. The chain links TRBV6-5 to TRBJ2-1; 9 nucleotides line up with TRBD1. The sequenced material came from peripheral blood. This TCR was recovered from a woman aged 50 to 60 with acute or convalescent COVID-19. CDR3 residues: CASGMDRGGHEQFF. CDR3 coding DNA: TGTGCCAGCGGGATGGACAGGGGAGGGCATGAGCAGTTCTTC.